The 5 T cell receptor beta chains listed next were all sequenced from one sample in a study of shared clonotypes between healthy human individuals. Cells designated naive CD8 were CD45RO-negative and were positively selected for CCR7, with terminally differentiated effector memory CD45RA+ cells excluded. The data were produced by immunoSEQ multiplex PCR, yet TCRdb's version contains in-frame clones alone and is incomplete. The sample has about 820,000 clones; around 92% are singletons. Sequenced material: naive CD8+ T cells sorted from blood. Source of these receptors: a man aged 30 to 39 in good health.

The CDR3 nucleotides read TGCGCCAGCAGCCTTACAGGGGATAATGGCTACACCTTC. Translation gives CASSLTGDNGYTF. The V call is TRBV5-1, the J call TRBJ1-2, with TRBD1 matching over 7 bases. The CDR3 is 13 residues long. Trimming took 4 bases from V and 6 from J; bases not matched to a gene: 6. Germline assignment: CDR1 SGHRS and CDR2 YFSETQ.

The chain has TRBV28 and TRBJ2-7, with 11 bases lining up with TRBD2. The V gene end was trimmed by 3 bases and the J gene end by 3 bases; junction bases not matched to a gene: 7. This CDR3 spans 16 amino acids. Germline-derived CDR1 and CDR2 are MDHEN and SYDVKM. CDR3 nucleotide sequence: TGTGCCAGCAGTTTGGAATTAGCGGGAGGGAACTACGAGCAGTACTTC. This gives the protein CASSLELAGGNYEQYF.

The V gene is TRBV18, the J gene TRBJ1-1, with D possibly being TRBD1 (6 bases). Trimming cost V 2 bases and J 14 bases, with 15 bases left between them. Germline V gene sequence: CDR1 KGHSH, CDR2 LQKENI. The CDR3 is 12 amino acids. The CDR3 coding sequence is TGTGCCAGCTCACCAGAGGCAGGGGAGGGCTTCTTT. This sequence encodes CASSPEAGEGFF.

The CDR3 region is CASSPKKLTIRGLEQYF. CDR3 DNA sequence: TGTGCCAGCTCACCAAAGAAACTGACCATCCGGGGTCTCGAGCAGTACTTC. The chain uses TRBV18 and TRBJ2-7; D might be TRBD2 (5 bases). Trimming removed 2 bases at V and 6 bases at J, with 23 bases between. CDR1 and CDR2 (germline): KGHSH, LQKENI. The CDR3 runs 17 residues.

The chain recombines TRBV13 with TRBJ1-1; 7 bases fit TRBD1. The J segment lost 1 base and the V segment lost 0 bases, leaving 2 bases of the junction unmatched. CDR3 length equals 15 residues. Germline V lookup: CDR1 PRHDT, CDR2 FYEKMQ (reference sequence). DNA of the CDR3: TGTGCCAGCAGCTTAGGGGGACAGCCGAACACTGAAGCTTTCTTT. Its translation is CASSLGGQPNTEAFF. The whole variable domain, filled in from reference TRBV13 and TRBJ1-1, reads AAGVIQSPRHLIKEKRETATLKCYPIPRHDTVYWYQQGPGQDPQFLISFYEKMQSDKGSIPDRFSAQQFSDYHSELNMSSLELGDSALYFCASSLGGQPNTEAFFGQGTRLTVV.